Below, 14 T cell receptor beta chains from the same sample are listed, as sequenced in a study of Ad26.COV2.S vaccination and SARS-CoV-2 variants. As to treatment: about 20 received Ad26.COV2.S at low or high dose, single or two shots; five or six received placebo; per-sample allocation not given. It was on day 63 after the first vaccine or placebo injection that samples were taken. Produced via immunoSEQ multiplex PCR; TCRdb's table is partial and in-frame only. The table records some 410,000 clones, about 90% of them present only once. Material: peripheral blood, obtained in a trial of Ad26.COV2.S vaccine versus placebo. These TCRs come from a person aged 18-65 years who received the Ad26.COV2.S COVID-19 vaccine or a placebo.

The chain is built from TRBV25-1 and TRBJ1-6, with D uncertain. The CDR3 consists of 16 residues. Germline V gene sequence: CDR1 MGHDK, CDR2 SYGVNS. With 2 bases removed from V and 0 bases from J, the gap between germline ends came to 8 bases. CDR3 nucleotide sequence: TGTGCCAGCAGTGAAAAGATGGTCTCCTATAATTCACCCCTCCACTTT. This translates into CASSEKMVSYNSPLHF.

The CDR3 here is CASTDRGYEKLFF. Here the CDR3 DNA reads TGTGCCAGTACCGACAGGGGGTATGAAAAACTGTTTTTT. This sequence joins TRBV19 and TRBJ1-4; TRBD1 aligns across 9 bases. V lost 7 bases and J lost 6; bases outside the gene matches: 3. This CDR3 is built from 13 residues. Looked up from germline, CDR1 is LNHDA and CDR2 is SQIVND (reference sequence).

V usage is TRBV29-1 and J usage is TRBJ2-1, with D possibly being TRBD1 or TRBD2 (5 bases each). This CDR3 spans 15 amino acids. From germline, CDR1 is SQVTM and CDR2 ANQGSEA. Trimming removed 6 bases from V and 4 bases from J, with 19 bases in between. The CDR3 nucleotides are TGCAGCGTCCCAACACCGGGACCCGCGTACAATGAGCAGTTCTTC. Its translation: CSVPTPGPAYNEQFF.

The chain links TRBV6-6 to TRBJ2-7, with 7 nucleotides matching TRBD2. Trimming at V came to 0 bases and at J to 0 bases, leaving 5 bases not matched to a gene. The CDR3 length is 16 residues. CDR1 and CDR2 (germline): MNHNY, SVGAGI (reference sequence). CDR3 DNA sequence: TGTGCCAGCAGTTACTCGAGCGGGGCCGCCTCCTACGAGCAGTACTTC. It is translated as CASSYSSGAASYEQYF.

The chain employs TRBV18 and TRBJ1-5, with D tentatively TRBD1 (5 bases). CDR3 length equals 15 residues. CDR1 is KGHSH, CDR2 LQKENI, per germline. V was trimmed by 5 bases and J by 0 bases, leaving 11 bases between them. CDR3 in DNA: TGTGCCAGCTCAACATTAGACAGTAGCAATCAGCCCCAGCATTTT. As protein: CASSTLDSSNQPQHF.

This clone was seen just once. The V gene is TRBV2, the J gene TRBJ2-5, with TRBD2 matching over 9 bases. Germline V gives CDR1 SNHLY, CDR2 FYNNEI. V shed 6 bases and J 1 base; nucleotides not matched to a gene: 6. The CDR3 sequence is 15 residues long. CDR3 loop: CASRCPAGGQETQYF. For the CDR3, the DNA is TGTGCCAGCAGATGTCCAGCGGGGGGCCAAGAGACCCAGTACTTC.

The chain employs TRBV5-4 and TRBJ2-7, with TRBD2 as a possible D gene (7 bases). From germline, CDR1 is SGHNT and CDR2 YYREEE (reference sequence). The CDR3 runs to 15 residues. V lost 5 bases and J lost 2, with 17 bases in between. The CDR3 protein is CASRLTGGQPYEQYF. The CDR3 region has the DNA TGTGCCAGCAGACTAACCGGGGGGCAACCCTACGAGCAGTACTTC.

V is TRBV11-2 and J is TRBJ2-7, with a possible D match to TRBD1 (7 bases). CDR3 length equals 14 residues. V lost 5 bases to trimming and J lost 0 bases, with 11 bases between them. The germline gives CDR1 SGHAT, CDR2 FQNNGV. CDR3 bases: TGTGCCAGCAGCCGCGGGACAGACTCCTACGAGCAGTACTTC. Amino acid sequence: CASSRGTDSYEQYF.

The rearrangement links TRBV19 to TRBJ2-1, with TRBD2 identical over 7 bases. The V segment lost 1 base and the J segment 5 bases; nucleotides outside the gene matches: 2. This CDR3 contains 14 residues. Germline assignment: CDR1 LNHDA and CDR2 SQIVND (reference sequence). The CDR3 loop is CASSIVGGDNEQFF. The CDR3 DNA sequence: TGTGCCAGTAGTATAGTGGGAGGGGACAATGAGCAGTTCTTC. Using reference TRBV19 and TRBJ2-1 for the parts outside the CDR3, the full variable domain is DGGITQSPKYLFRKEGQNVTLSCEQNLNHDAMYWYRQDPGQGLRLIYYSQIVNDFQKGDIAEGYSVSREKKESFPLTVTSAQKNPTAFYLCASSIVGGDNEQFFGPGTRLTVL.

This clone appeared a few times. Other DNA sequences in the same sample also yield this CDR3. The CDR3 loop reads CASSLDYEQYF. The CDR3 nucleotides are TGTGCCAGCAGCTTGGATTACGAGCAGTACTTC. V is TRBV7-9 and J is TRBJ2-7; no firm D call. Trimming removed 3 bases at V and 4 bases at J, with 4 bases between. The germline gives CDR1 SEHNR, CDR2 FQNEAQ (reference sequence). The CDR3 loop spans 11 amino acids.

The chain carries TRBV7-2 and TRBJ2-2; 8 bases align to TRBD1. The V and J ends lost 2 bases and 4 bases, in that order; junction bases with no gene match: 6. Germline values: CDR1 SGHTA, CDR2 FQGNSA. This CDR3 comprises 16 residues. In DNA, the CDR3 is TGTGCCAGCAGCTTAACAGGGGGTTTAGTCACCGGGGAGCTGTTTTTT. It is translated as CASSLTGGLVTGELFF.

This chain links TRBV19 with TRBJ2-7; 8 nucleotides agree with TRBD2. Germline V gene data show CDR1 as LNHDA and CDR2 as SQIVND (reference sequence). The trim removed 8 bases at V and 3 bases at J, leaving 12 bases unmatched. This CDR3 is built from 15 residues. CDR3 loop: CASGPGAGGFYEQYF. The CDR3, as DNA: TGTGCCAGTGGCCCAGGGGCGGGGGGCTTCTACGAGCAGTACTTC.

The J gene is TRBJ1-5, the V gene TRBV6-2 or TRBV6-3; D might be TRBD1 (6 bases). CDR3 length equals 14 residues. V dropped 6 bases and J dropped 2 bases, with 11 bases sitting between them. Germline CDR1 and CDR2: MNHEY and SVGEGT. The CDR3 nucleotides are TGTGCCAGCAGCCGGGCAGGGGGCAATCAGCCCCAGCATTTT. Amino acid sequence: CASSRAGGNQPQHF.

This clone was observed once. The chain recombines TRBV2 with TRBJ2-5; 14 positions agree with TRBD2. The CDR3 consists of 15 residues. Germline CDR1 SNHLY, CDR2 FYNNEI. V was pared by 5 bases and J by 5 bases, with 4 bases of the junction left unmatched. Here the CDR3 DNA reads TGTGCCAGCAGTTTACGGACTAGCGGGGGGGAGACCCAGTACTTC. It yields the protein CASSLRTSGGETQYF.